A single sample gave rise to the 10 T cell receptor beta chains below, sequenced in a study of blood T cell repertoires in COVID-19. Clones were sequenced by immunoSEQ multiplex PCR, and TCRdb holds only the in-frame ones, with some missing. The table has around 100,000 clones, nearly 85% seen once. Sequenced material: peripheral blood. All receptors derive from a human donor in a cohort sampled during active or convalescent COVID-19.

V is TRBV2 and J is TRBJ1-5; D call uncertain. Germline V gene lookup returns CDR1 SNHLY and CDR2 FYNNEI. This CDR3 is built from 15 residues. The ends were cut back, 6 bases at V and 1 base at J, with 13 bases in the middle. The CDR3 spells CASRVEEVSNQPQHF. In DNA form, the CDR3 reads TGTGCCAGCAGGGTGGAGGAAGTAAGCAATCAGCCCCAGCATTTT.

The chain uses TRBV11-2 and TRBJ1-2, with 9 bases that match TRBD1. The junction had 24 bases not matched to a gene; V was cut back by 5 bases and J by 8 bases. The CDR3 loop spans 19 amino acids. Germline assignment: CDR1 SGHAT and CDR2 FQNNGV. For the CDR3, the DNA is TGTGCCAGCAGCCACCTCTTCCCCACTTCCACCGGGACAGGGTTAGGCTACACCTTC. Protein product: CASSHLFPTSTGTGLGYTF.

The chain combines TRBV9 with TRBJ1-2; 7 bases match TRBD1. Trimming at V came to 3 bases and at J to 5 bases, leaving 7 bases not matched to a gene. CDR1 is SGDLS and CDR2 is YYNGEE in the germline V gene. The CDR3 loop spans 14 amino acids. The CDR3 DNA reads TGTGCCAGCAGCGCCCGGGACAGCGGGTATGGCTACACCTTC. Encoded protein: CASSARDSGYGYTF.

V gene TRBV27 combines with J gene TRBJ1-2; D might be TRBD1 (6 bases). The CDR3 length is 14 residues. Trimming removed 6 bases from V and 4 bases from J, with 15 bases in between. Germline loops: CDR1 MNHEY, CDR2 SMNVEV (reference sequence). The CDR3 nucleotides read TGTGCCAGCAGGGGGGCTGGGGCGGGCTATGGCTACACCTTC. Protein product: CASRGAGAGYGYTF.

This clone was counted only a few times. This chain joins TRBV19 and TRBJ1-4; 7 bases map to TRBD1. The CDR3 loop spans 13 amino acids. In germline, CDR1 is LNHDA, CDR2 SQIVND (reference sequence). The V and J ends lost 7 bases and 11 bases, in that order; junction bases with no gene match: 10. The CDR3 DNA is TGTGCCAGTAATACAGGGGTGCCAGGGAAACTGTTTTTT. It specifies CASNTGVPGKLFF.

This sequence joins TRBV5-4 and TRBJ2-7; D is possibly TRBD2 (5 bases). The germline V gene has CDR1 SGHNT and CDR2 YYREEE (reference sequence). V was trimmed by 3 bases and J by 0 bases, leaving 16 bases between them. CDR3 length: 16 residues. The CDR3 is CASSSYRTEPSYEQYF. The CDR3 region has the DNA TGTGCCAGCAGCTCTTATCGGACTGAACCCTCCTACGAGCAGTACTTC.

This clone has only one observation. The rearrangement joins TRBV5-5 to TRBJ1-5, with TRBD1 identical over 7 bases. The CDR3 runs 15 residues. V gave up 0 bases and J gave up 4 bases; unmatched junction bases: 4. Germline V gene lookup returns CDR1 SGHKS and CDR2 YYEKEE (reference sequence). The CDR3 DNA reads TGTGCCAGCAGCTTGGTAGGACAGGAGAATCAGCCCCAGCATTTT. Protein: CASSLVGQENQPQHF. Complete variable domain (other parts from reference TRBV5-5 and TRBJ1-5): DAGVTQSPTHLIKTRGQQVTLRCSPISGHKSVSWYQQVLGQGPQFIFQYYEKEERGRGNFPDRFSARQFPNYSSELNVNALLLGDSALYLCASSLVGQENQPQHFGDGTRLSIL.

V usage is TRBV11-2 and J usage is TRBJ1-2; D unresolved. The CDR3 has 13 amino acids. Between the trimmed V and J ends, which lost 0 bases and 8 bases, there was a span of 10 bases. The germline V gene has CDR1 SGHAT and CDR2 FQNNGV. DNA for the CDR3: TGTGCCAGCAGCTTAGATCGGCAGAGGGGCTACACCTTC. Its protein is CASSLDRQRGYTF. The variable domain in full, completed from reference TRBV11-2 and TRBJ1-2, reads EAGVAQSPRYKIIEKRQSVAFWCNPISGHATLYWYQQILGQGPKLLIQFQNNGVVDDSQLPKDRFSAERLKGVDSTLKIQPAKLEDSAVYLCASSLDRQRGYTFGSGTRLTVV.

The chain is built from TRBV5-1 and TRBJ1-3; TRBD1 might be the D (6 bases). CDR3 length: 15 amino acids. Germline CDR1 is SGHRS and CDR2 is YFSETQ. The germline V and J ends were trimmed by 4 bases and 0 bases, with 11 bases remaining between them. CDR3 sequence reads: CASSTDSISGNTIYF. Here the CDR3 DNA reads TGCGCCAGCAGCACGGACAGTATCTCTGGAAACACCATATATTTT.

The chain couples TRBV2 to TRBJ1-5, with TRBD1 as a possible D gene (6 bases). The V end was cut by 7 bases, the J end by 0 bases, with 13 bases between. The CDR3 runs 15 residues. Germline values: CDR1 SNHLY, CDR2 FYNNEI. The CDR3 DNA reads TGTGCCAGCAAAGCAGGGGACTATAGCAATCAGCCCCAGCATTTT. It codes for CASKAGDYSNQPQHF. The full variable domain, with the rest looked up from reference TRBV2 and TRBJ1-5, is EPEVTQTPSHQVTQMGQEVILRCVPISNHLYFYWYRQILGQKVEFLVSFYNNEISEKSEIFDDQFSVERPDGSNFTLKIRSTKLEDSAMYFCASKAGDYSNQPQHFGDGTRLSIL.